A selection of T cell receptor beta chains follows, all from one sample in a study of cytomegalovirus exposure and HLA in healthy donors. The assay was immunoSEQ multiplex PCR, and TCRdb's table has in-frame clones only and misses some. The table includes around 120,000 clones, 79% detected once. The material sequenced was PBMCs. The receptors were gathered from a man between 25 and 39 years old in good health and CMV-seropositive. Both conserved end residues are part of each CDR3. The D gene is left open where the match is weak. A clone size is listed for some rows: how often the clone was seen (once, few, many), or a class if it is expanded.

CDR3aa: CASSPQGVSSYEQYF; CDR3nt: TGTGCCAGCAGCCCACAGGGGGTTAGCTCCTACGAGCAGTACTTC; v_gene: TRBV9; j_gene: TRBJ2-7; abundance: .; d_gene: TRBD1
CDR3aa: CASLDRASGNTIYF; CDR3nt: TGTGCCAGCCTGGACAGGGCCTCTGGAAACACCATATATTTT; v_gene: TRBV6-5; j_gene: TRBJ1-3; abundance: .; d_gene: TRBD1
CDR3aa: CASSPMRGRYGDTQYF; CDR3nt: TGTGCCAGCAGCCCCATGCGGGGGAGATATGGAGATACGCAGTATTTT; v_gene: TRBV7-9; j_gene: TRBJ2-3; abundance: .; d_gene: TRBD2
CDR3aa: CASSLTAGANGLTF; CDR3nt: TGTGCCAGCAGCCTGACAGCTGGGGCCAACGGCCTGACTTTC; v_gene: TRBV6-6; j_gene: TRBJ2-6; abundance: .; d_gene: .
CDR3aa: CASSPGRVVGETQYF; CDR3nt: TGTGCCAGCAGCCCTGGGAGGGTTGTGGGAGAGACCCAGTACTTC; v_gene: TRBV11-2; j_gene: TRBJ2-5; abundance: few; d_gene: TRBD2
CDR3aa: CASKGGQKIQETQYF; CDR3nt: TGTGCCAGCAAGGGGGGACAGAAGATCCAAGAGACCCAGTACTTC; v_gene: TRBV21-1; j_gene: TRBJ2-5; abundance: .; d_gene: .
CDR3aa: CASSQGSSGLQPQHF; CDR3nt: TGCGCCAGCAGCCAAGGGAGTTCAGGGCTTCAGCCCCAGCATTTT; v_gene: TRBV4-1; j_gene: TRBJ1-5; abundance: .; d_gene: .
CDR3aa: CASSRPRRQESNQPQHF; CDR3nt: TGTGCCAGTAGTCGTCCTCGGCGACAGGAGAGCAATCAGCCCCAGCATTTT; v_gene: TRBV19; j_gene: TRBJ1-5; abundance: .; d_gene: .
CDR3aa: CASSLRWDRLFF; CDR3nt: TGTGCCAGCAGTCTCCGGTGGGACAGGTTATTCTTC; v_gene: TRBV27; j_gene: TRBJ1-2; abundance: few; d_gene: TRBD1
CDR3aa: CASSPATMHEQFF; CDR3nt: TGTGCCAGCAGCCCAGCGACTATGCATGAGCAGTTCTTC; v_gene: TRBV7-3; j_gene: TRBJ2-1; abundance: .; d_gene: .
CDR3aa: CAISESPRASGTSVGIQYF; CDR3nt: TGTGCCATCAGTGAGTCTCCGCGGGCTAGCGGGACCTCGGTGGGCATTCAGTACTTC; v_gene: TRBV10-3; j_gene: TRBJ2-4; abundance: few; d_gene: TRBD2
CDR3aa: CASSLMAGGNTEAFF; CDR3nt: TGTGCCAGCAGCTTAATGGCAGGTGGGAACACTGAAGCTTTCTTT; v_gene: TRBV7-2; j_gene: TRBJ1-1; abundance: .; d_gene: .
CDR3aa: CASSLDVGQETQYF; CDR3nt: TGTGCCAGCAGCTTAGACGTCGGCCAAGAGACCCAGTACTTC; v_gene: TRBV11-3; j_gene: TRBJ2-5; abundance: .; d_gene: .
CDR3aa: CASTQASGRFYNEQFF; CDR3nt: TGTGCCAGCACGCAGGCTAGCGGGCGGTTTTACAATGAGCAGTTCTTC; v_gene: TRBV6-6; j_gene: TRBJ2-1; abundance: .; d_gene: TRBD2
CDR3aa: CASSFTRVDSPLHF; CDR3nt: TGTGCCAGCAGCTTCACCAGGGTAGATTCACCCCTCCACTTT; v_gene: TRBV11-1; j_gene: TRBJ1-6; abundance: few; d_gene: .
CDR3aa: CASSIQAVNTEAFF; CDR3nt: TGTGCCAGCAGCATACAGGCAGTGAACACTGAAGCTTTCTTT; v_gene: TRBV9; j_gene: TRBJ1-1; abundance: .; d_gene: .
CDR3aa: CASSYTGDNEQFF; CDR3nt: TGTGCCAGCAGTTACACGGGAGACAATGAGCAGTTCTTC; v_gene: TRBV6-6; j_gene: TRBJ2-1; abundance: .; d_gene: .
CDR3aa: CAISENKWVSGSTDTQYF; CDR3nt: TGTGCCATCAGTGAGAACAAGTGGGTGAGCGGGAGCACAGATACGCAGTATTTT; v_gene: TRBV10-3; j_gene: TRBJ2-3; abundance: .; d_gene: .
CDR3aa: CASSEWDRLEVFGYTF; CDR3nt: TGTGCCAGCAGTGAATGGGACAGGTTAGAGGTCTTTGGCTACACCTTC; v_gene: TRBV2; j_gene: TRBJ1-2; abundance: .; d_gene: TRBD1
CDR3aa: CASSLWPRASHSPLHF; CDR3nt: TGTGCCAGCAGTTTATGGCCCAGGGCATCTCATTCACCCCTCCACTTT; v_gene: TRBV27; j_gene: TRBJ1-6; abundance: .; d_gene: .
CDR3aa: CSVARAEHYEQYF; CDR3nt: TGCAGCGTTGCCAGAGCGGAGCACTACGAGCAGTACTTC; v_gene: TRBV29-1; j_gene: TRBJ2-7; abundance: few; d_gene: .
CDR3aa: CASSLPRGGNTGELFF; CDR3nt: TGTGCCAGCAGTTTACCCAGAGGGGGCAACACCGGGGAGCTGTTTTTT; v_gene: TRBV27; j_gene: TRBJ2-2; abundance: .; d_gene: TRBD1
CDR3aa: CASSQEEWVGGGLDYGYTF; CDR3nt: TGTGCCAGCAGCCAAGAAGAATGGGTGGGAGGGGGGTTAGACTATGGCTACACCTTC; v_gene: TRBV4-2; j_gene: TRBJ1-2; abundance: .; d_gene: .
CDR3aa: CASSYSKSAHEQFF; CDR3nt: TGCGCCAGCTCCTACTCGAAGAGTGCCCATGAGCAGTTCTTC; v_gene: TRBV5-1; j_gene: TRBJ2-1; abundance: .; d_gene: .
CDR3aa: CASSTGTSGMRTGELFF; CDR3nt: TGTGCCAGTAGTACGGGGACTAGCGGGATGCGGACCGGGGAGCTGTTTTTT; v_gene: TRBV19; j_gene: TRBJ2-2; abundance: .; d_gene: TRBD2
CDR3aa: CASSLRASGEGTDTQYF; CDR3nt: TGTGCCAGCAGCTTGCGGGCTAGCGGGGAGGGCACAGATACGCAGTATTTT; v_gene: TRBV7-2; j_gene: TRBJ2-3; abundance: few; d_gene: TRBD2
CDR3aa: CASSTVSDYGYTF; CDR3nt: TGTGCCAGCAGCACCGTTTCGGACTATGGCTACACCTTC; v_gene: TRBV7-2; j_gene: TRBJ1-2; abundance: .; d_gene: .
CDR3aa: CSARTSGETQYF; CDR3nt: TGCAGCGCCAGGACTAGCGGAGAGACCCAGTACTTC; v_gene: TRBV29-1; j_gene: TRBJ2-5; abundance: .; d_gene: TRBD2
CDR3aa: CASSLDSHNNYGYTF; CDR3nt: TGCGCCAGCAGCTTGGATTCGCACAATAACTATGGCTACACCTTC; v_gene: TRBV5-1; j_gene: TRBJ1-2; abundance: once; d_gene: .
CDR3aa: CASRLQGQYTEAFF; CDR3nt: TGTGCCAGCAGACTACAGGGTCAGTACACTGAAGCTTTCTTT; v_gene: TRBV7-8; j_gene: TRBJ1-1; abundance: few; d_gene: .
CDR3aa: CASSQDFGRGVEKLFF; CDR3nt: TGTGCCAGCAGCCAAGATTTCGGCCGGGGAGTTGAAAAACTGTTTTTT; v_gene: TRBV14; j_gene: TRBJ1-4; abundance: .; d_gene: .
CDR3aa: CASSPSRASTDTQYF; CDR3nt: TGTGCCAGCAGTCCTTCGAGAGCCAGCACAGATACGCAGTATTTT; v_gene: TRBV28; j_gene: TRBJ2-3; abundance: .; d_gene: .
CDR3aa: CASSPDREAYEQYF; CDR3nt: TGTGCCAGCAGTCCGGACAGGGAGGCCTACGAGCAGTACTTC; v_gene: TRBV27; j_gene: TRBJ2-7; abundance: few; d_gene: TRBD1
CDR3aa: CASSLPQKFGYTF; CDR3nt: TGTGCCAGCAGTTTACCACAAAAGTTTGGCTACACCTTC; v_gene: TRBV28; j_gene: TRBJ1-2; abundance: .; d_gene: .
CDR3aa: CASSVAGRGDQPQHF; CDR3nt: TGTGCCAGCAGCGTAGCTGGGCGGGGAGATCAGCCCCAGCATTTT; v_gene: TRBV9; j_gene: TRBJ1-5; abundance: .; d_gene: .
CDR3aa: CASSLEPGTSGKNEQFF; CDR3nt: TGTGCCAGCAGCTTAGAACCCGGGACTAGCGGGAAAAATGAGCAGTTCTTC; v_gene: TRBV11-1; j_gene: TRBJ2-1; abundance: .; d_gene: TRBD2
CDR3aa: CASVAGGRLNEQFF; CDR3nt: TGTGCCAGCGTAGCGGGAGGAAGGCTCAATGAGCAGTTCTTC; v_gene: TRBV2; j_gene: TRBJ2-1; abundance: .; d_gene: TRBD2
CDR3aa: CASRQGQASNQPQHF; CDR3nt: TGTGCCAGCAGACAAGGACAGGCTAGCAATCAGCCCCAGCATTTT; v_gene: TRBV27; j_gene: TRBJ1-5; abundance: once; d_gene: TRBD1
CDR3aa: CASRSTGIRGYTF; CDR3nt: TGTGCCAGCAGGTCGACAGGAATTAGGGGCTACACCTTC; v_gene: TRBV6-5; j_gene: TRBJ1-2; abundance: .; d_gene: .
CDR3aa: CASSAPGLAGLTYNEQFF; CDR3nt: TGCGCCAGCAGCGCCCCGGGACTAGCGGGTCTAACCTACAATGAGCAGTTCTTC; v_gene: TRBV5-1; j_gene: TRBJ2-1; abundance: .; d_gene: TRBD2
CDR3aa: CASSAGLPNTGELFF; CDR3nt: TGTGCCAGCAGTGCTGGACTTCCTAACACCGGGGAGCTGTTTTTT; v_gene: TRBV2; j_gene: TRBJ2-2; abundance: .; d_gene: .
CDR3aa: CASSPTGDEQYF; CDR3nt: TGTGCCAGCAGCCCGACAGGGGACGAGCAGTACTTC; v_gene: TRBV6-1; j_gene: TRBJ2-7; abundance: .; d_gene: TRBD1